Each of the 29 T cell receptor beta chains below was sequenced from the same sample in a study of blood T cell repertoires in COVID-19. Assay used: immunoSEQ multiplex PCR; TCRdb lists only in-frame clones, some missing. The sample contains some 280,000 clones, about 89% of which appear only once. The sequencing input was peripheral blood. The receptors derive from a woman between 35 and 50 years old who had recovered from COVID-19.

J is TRBJ2-1 and V is TRBV19; 13 bases match TRBD2. The CDR3 totals 18 residues. From germline, CDR1 is LNHDA and CDR2 SQIVND (reference sequence). The trim removed 0 bases at V and 6 bases at J, leaving 8 bases unmatched. CDR3 DNA sequence: TGTGCCAGTAGTATAGAGGGGGGAGGACTAGCGGGAGTCAATGAGCAGTTCTTC. Translated, it gives CASSIEGGGLAGVNEQFF. Using reference TRBV19 and TRBJ2-1 for the parts outside the CDR3, the full variable domain is DGGITQSPKYLFRKEGQNVTLSCEQNLNHDAMYWYRQDPGQGLRLIYYSQIVNDFQKGDIAEGYSVSREKKESFPLTVTSAQKNPTAFYLCASSIEGGGLAGVNEQFFGPGTRLTVL.

V and J are TRBV6-5 and TRBJ2-7, with D possibly matching TRBD1 (6 bases). The V end lost 4 bases, the J end lost 3 bases, and 16 bases lay between the germline ends. From germline, CDR1 is MNHEY and CDR2 SVGAGI. The CDR3 spans 15 residues. The chain's CDR3 is CASSSRQAQGYEQYF. CDR3 DNA: TGTGCCAGCAGTTCCCGACAGGCCCAGGGCTACGAGCAGTACTTC.

The count of this clone is one. The chain employs TRBV6-6 and TRBJ2-7, with D perhaps TRBD1 (6 bases). CDR1 is MNHNY, CDR2 SVGAGI, per germline (reference sequence). V was cut by 6 bases and J by 0 bases, with 12 bases left in between. The CDR3 extends over 14 amino acids. The CDR3 DNA reads as TGTGCCAGCAGGGGGCAGGGGAGCTCCTACGAGCAGTACTTC. Protein: CASRGQGSSYEQYF.

CDR3: CASSKRLAGEVVPGELFF. DNA for the CDR3: TGTGCCAGCAGTAAAAGACTAGCGGGAGAGGTGGTCCCCGGGGAGCTGTTTTTT. The chain has TRBV6-2 or TRBV6-3 and TRBJ2-2, with 12 bases identical to TRBD2. The V gene's germline CDR1 is MNHEY and CDR2 SVGEGT. The trim removed 5 bases at V and 6 bases at J, leaving 13 bases unmatched. The CDR3 consists of 18 residues.

CDR3 loop: CASSPGQMEVYGYTF. CDR3 nucleotides: TGTGCCAGCAGCCCGGGACAGATGGAAGTATATGGCTACACCTTC. V is TRBV28 and J is TRBJ1-2, with 7 bases fitting TRBD1. Looked up from germline, CDR1 is MDHEN and CDR2 is SYDVKM. V trimming: 6 bases; J trimming: 5 bases; junction bases outside the gene matches: 12. CDR3 length: 15 residues.

V is TRBV30 and J is TRBJ1-2, with unresolved D. V was pared by 2 bases and J by 2 bases, with 12 bases between. This CDR3 is built from 14 residues. Germline CDR1 and CDR2: GTSNPN and SVGIG (reference sequence). The CDR3 coding sequence is TGTGCCTGGAGTAGGGAGGGCCTCAACTATGGCTACACCTTC. It codes for CAWSREGLNYGYTF.

This chain uses TRBV27 with TRBJ2-5; 7 bases agree with TRBD1. The trim removed 5 bases at V and 1 base at J, leaving 7 bases unmatched. The CDR3 extends over 15 amino acids. Germline V gene data show CDR1 as MNHEY and CDR2 as SMNVEV (reference sequence). For the CDR3, the DNA is TGTGCCAGCAGTCCCCGGGACAGATTCCAAGAGACCCAGTACTTC. Translation gives CASSPRDRFQETQYF.

The gene calls are TRBV9 and TRBJ2-1; 8 bases agree with TRBD2. The CDR3 totals 15 residues. The V gene's germline CDR1 is SGDLS and CDR2 YYNGEE. J lost 5 bases, V lost 4 bases, and 8 bases had no gene match. DNA for the CDR3: TGTGCCAGCAGCCCCCGGGGGACTAGGGACAATGAGCAGTTCTTC. As protein: CASSPRGTRDNEQFF. Using reference TRBV9 and TRBJ2-1 for the parts outside the CDR3, the full variable domain is DSGVTQTPKHLITATGQRVTLRCSPRSGDLSVYWYQQSLDQGLQFLIQYYNGEERAKGNILERFSAQQFPDLHSELNLSSLELGDSALYFCASSPRGTRDNEQFFGPGTRLTVL.

Comments on this clone: Other DNA sequences within the sample encode an identical CDR3. The V call is TRBV12-3 or TRBV12-4, the J call TRBJ2-7, with a weak D call TRBD1 (5 bases). Trimming left V 5 bases short and J 4 bases short, with 9 bases between. The CDR3 runs 12 residues. The CDR3 nucleotides read TGTGCCAGCAGTCTCCAGGGATACGAGCAGTACTTC. It is translated as CASSLQGYEQYF.

V and J are TRBV18 and TRBJ1-3, with D possibly matching TRBD1 (5 bases). The CDR3 contains 17 residues. CDR1 is KGHSH and CDR2 is LQKENI in the germline V gene. Trimming shortened V by 3 bases and J by 0 bases, and 15 bases separated the two germline ends. In nucleotides, the CDR3 is TGTGCCAGCTCACCGGGGCCGATCGGGGGCTCTGGAAACACCATATATTTT. Encoded protein: CASSPGPIGGSGNTIYF.

The chain combines TRBV29-1 with TRBJ1-5, with 8 bases aligning to TRBD1. This CDR3 is built from 13 residues. Germline lookup yields CDR1 SQVTM and CDR2 ANQGSEA. After removal of 3 bases from V and 7 bases from J, the junction contained 5 bases not matched to a gene. CDR3 sequence (DNA): TGCAGCGTTGAGTCACAGGGGGGACAGCCCCAGCATTTT. Translation gives CSVESQGGQPQHF.

The chain employs TRBV12-3 or TRBV12-4 and TRBJ2-1; 10 bases fit TRBD1. The length of the CDR3 is 13 residues. V lost 6 bases, J lost 14 bases, and 10 bases stayed unmatched. CDR3 sequence reads: CASRLSDRGREFF. The CDR3 region has the DNA TGTGCCAGCAGGTTGAGCGACAGGGGGCGCGAGTTCTTC.

For the CDR3, the DNA is TGTGCCAGCAGCGTAGCAACAGGGGGTGGGCGGACCAGAGAGCTGTTTTTT. It is translated as CASSVATGGGRTRELFF. The chain is built from TRBV9 and TRBJ2-2, with 8 bases lining up with TRBD1. This CDR3 comprises 17 residues. Germline CDR1 and CDR2: SGDLS and YYNGEE. After removal of 0 bases from V and 11 bases from J, the junction contained 15 bases not matched to a gene.

The chain uses TRBV30 and TRBJ1-4, with D unclear. Germline CDR1 is GTSNPN and CDR2 is SVGIG (reference sequence). The CDR3 spans 17 residues. The V gene lost 0 bases and the J gene lost 2 bases, with 16 bases spanning the gap. The CDR3 sequence is CAWSVTHLAGTNEKLFF. The CDR3 DNA reads TGTGCCTGGAGTGTAACCCATCTGGCGGGGACTAATGAAAAACTGTTTTTT. Based on the CDR3 plus reference TRBV30 and TRBJ1-4, the full variable domain is SQTIHQWPATLVQPVGSPLSLECTVEGTSNPNLYWYRQAAGRGLQLLFYSVGIGQISSEVPQNLSASRPQDRQFILSSKKLLLSDSGFYLCAWSVTHLAGTNEKLFFGSGTQLSVL.

The chain couples TRBV7-9 to TRBJ2-7, with 8 bases matching TRBD2. From germline, CDR1 is SEHNR and CDR2 FQNEAQ (reference sequence). This CDR3 is built from 14 residues. Trimming took 5 bases from V and 4 from J; bases not matched to a gene: 7. This CDR3 reads CASSTGTRAYEQYF. CDR3 nucleotide sequence: TGTGCCAGCAGCACCGGGACTAGGGCGTACGAGCAGTACTTC.

V is TRBV19 and J is TRBJ2-2; tentatively, D is TRBD1 (6 bases). Between the trimmed V and J ends, which lost 1 base and 5 bases, there was a span of 14 bases. CDR1 and CDR2 from the germline V gene are LNHDA and SQIVND (reference sequence). CDR3 size: 16 residues. As DNA, the CDR3 is TGTGCCAGTAGTATAGGTGGCAGGGGTTTTACCGGGGAGCTGTTTTTT. It is translated as CASSIGGRGFTGELFF.

This chain links TRBV7-3 with TRBJ2-2; 8 nucleotides line up with TRBD1. The junction had 7 bases not matched to a gene; V was cut back by 6 bases and J by 4 bases. This CDR3 is 15 amino acids long. Germline V gene lookup returns CDR1 SGHTA and CDR2 FQGTGA. The DNA for the CDR3 is TGTGCCAGCAGTTTTACAGGGGGAAGCACCGGGGAGCTGTTTTTT. Amino acids: CASSFTGGSTGELFF.

The chain links TRBV21-1 to TRBJ2-7; the table names TRBD2, a call not compared with the DNA. TRBV21-1 counts as a pseudogene. This CDR3 spans 15 amino acids. CDR3 sequence reads: CASSKIYGWSYEQYF. CDR3 nucleotide sequence: TGTGCCAGCAGCAAAATCTACGGGTGGAGCTACGAGCAGTACTTC.

CDR3 residues: CSVDAGYTEAFF. CDR3 DNA sequence: TGCAGCGTTGACGCCGGGTACACTGAAGCTTTCTTT. The chain couples TRBV29-1 to TRBJ1-1, with D uncertain. The length of the CDR3 is 12 residues. CDR1 and CDR2 (germline): SQVTM, ANQGSEA. The V and J ends lost 3 bases and 3 bases respectively, with 8 bases between them. Combining the CDR3 with reference TRBV29-1 and TRBJ1-1 gives the whole variable domain SAVISQKPSRDICQRGTSLTIQCQVDSQVTMMFWYRQQPGQSLTLIATANQGSEATYESGFVIDKFPISRPNLTFSTLTVSNMSPEDSSIYLCSVDAGYTEAFFGQGTRLTVV.

The chain recombines TRBV2 with TRBJ1-1, with D possibly being TRBD1 (5 bases). With 7 bases removed from V and 4 bases from J, the gap between germline ends came to 10 bases. Germline CDR1 reads SNHLY; CDR2 reads FYNNEI. The CDR3 runs 12 residues. CDR3 amino acids: CASTPGSTEAFF. The CDR3 nucleotides are TGTGCCAGCACCCCAGGGTCCACTGAAGCTTTCTTT.

The rearrangement uses TRBV5-4 and TRBJ1-4; unclear D gene. From germline, CDR1 is SGHNT and CDR2 YYREEE (reference sequence). The CDR3 extends over 15 amino acids. The V end lost 0 bases, the J end lost 4 bases, and 10 bases lay between the germline ends. CDR3 DNA sequence: TGTGCCAGCAGCTTGGCCGGTCCTGATAATGAAAAACTGTTTTTT. This sequence encodes CASSLAGPDNEKLFF.

The rearrangement joins TRBV12-3 or TRBV12-4 to TRBJ2-7, with 7 bases fitting TRBD1. V was clipped by 6 bases and J by 2 bases; unmatched bases: 4. The CDR3 length is 13 residues. The CDR3 is CASRLTGTYEQYF. The DNA for the CDR3 is TGTGCCAGCAGGTTGACAGGGACCTACGAGCAGTACTTC.

This rearrangement joins TRBV6-2 or TRBV6-3 to TRBJ2-1; D may be TRBD1 (5 bases). The CDR3 consists of 12 residues. The germline V gene has CDR1 MNHEY and CDR2 SVGEGT. V was shortened by 6 bases and J by 6 bases, with 9 bases between the two germline ends. The CDR3 nucleotides read TGTGCCAGCAGCCACAGGAGCAATGAGCAGTTCTTC. Translation: CASSHRSNEQFF.

The chain is built from TRBV7-2 and TRBJ2-1; 9 bases align to TRBD2. J gave up 8 bases and V 1 base, and 6 bases lay outside the gene matches. The length of the CDR3 is 15 residues. CDR1 is SGHTA and CDR2 is FQGNSA in the germline V gene. CDR3 sequence reads: CASSLDASGTYEQFF. The CDR3 bases are TGTGCCAGCAGCTTAGACGCTAGCGGGACGTATGAGCAGTTCTTC. The complete variable domain, with remaining parts taken from reference TRBV7-2 and TRBJ2-1, reads GAGVSQSPSNKVTEKGKDVELRCDPISGHTALYWYRQSLGQGLEFLIYFQGNSAPDKSGLPSDRFSAERTGGSVSTLTIQRTQQEDSAVYLCASSLDASGTYEQFFGPGTRLTVL.

This clone appeared once. The chain has TRBV18 and TRBJ2-1; a possible D gene is TRBD2 (6 bases). The CDR3 contains 16 residues. Germline CDR1 is KGHSH and CDR2 is LQKENI. The germline V and J ends were trimmed by 0 bases and 3 bases, with 12 bases remaining between them. The CDR3 DNA is TGTGCCAGCTCACCACCGGGACTCTCGGACTACAATGAGCAGTTCTTC. Its translation: CASSPPGLSDYNEQFF.

In nucleotides, the CDR3 is TGTGCCAGCAGCCAAGGGGTACTAGCGCATATTAGCACAGATACGCAGTATTTT. It is translated as CASSQGVLAHISTDTQYF. This chain links TRBV4-2 with TRBJ2-3; 7 bases map to TRBD2. CDR1 is LGHNA, CDR2 YNFKEQ, per germline. This CDR3 contains 18 residues. After removal of 1 base from V and 0 bases from J, the junction contained 10 bases not matched to a gene.

This clone was recorded only once. The chain links TRBV27 to TRBJ2-5, with TRBD2 identical over 8 bases. Losses at the gene ends were 1 base for V and 5 bases for J; bases not matched to a gene: 6. The CDR3 is made up of 15 amino acids. Germline values: CDR1 MNHEY, CDR2 SMNVEV (reference sequence). The CDR3 DNA reads as TGTGCCAGCAGTTTATGGGGTCTAGCGGGCGAGACCCAGTACTTC. Translation gives CASSLWGLAGETQYF.

The rearrangement joins TRBV6-1 to TRBJ1-4; D remains ambiguous. The germline gives CDR1 MNHNS, CDR2 SASEGT. V lost 1 base and J 8 bases, leaving 14 bases between the germline ends. This CDR3 contains 15 residues. CDR3 loop: CASSEGSSLGEKLFF. The CDR3 nucleotides read TGTGCCAGCAGTGAAGGTTCCTCTTTGGGCGAAAAACTGTTTTTT.

There are a few counts of this clone. V is TRBV5-1 and J is TRBJ1-1, with D tentatively TRBD1 (6 bases). Germline V CDR1 and CDR2: SGHRS, YFSETQ. V was pared by 4 bases and J by 1 base, with 8 bases between. CDR3 length equals 13 residues. This CDR3 is CASSGGQNTEAFF. Here the CDR3 DNA reads TGCGCCAGCAGCGGGGGACAGAACACTGAAGCTTTCTTT.